The sample holds a few counts of the clone carrying this T cell receptor (beta chain). Its cognate antigen is unknown. Some clones are missing from TCRdb's copy, which holds only in-frame ones; the method was immunoSEQ multiplex PCR. The sample contains 15,000 to 20,000 clones, around 77% of which appear only once. The sample originates from a study of T cell clonotyping in hematopoietic cell transplantation. Turning to the study itself: Recipient samples before transplant were obtained post-cytoreduction. Regarding the study as a whole: Recipient TCR diversity dropped after transplant; expanded clonotypes rose from day 30 to 180. No sorting was done, leaving CD4 and CD8 contributions mixed. Graft donor and pretransplant recipient Inverse Simpson Index values predicted broader posttransplant TCR diversity.

Germline values: CDR1 SGHTA, CDR2 FQGNSA. The CDR3 is made up of 14 amino acids. Trimming shortened V by 5 bases and J by 4 bases, and 14 bases separated the two germline ends. Time point: recipient sample about 28 days before transplant, after cytoreduction. V usage is TRBV7-2 and J usage is TRBJ1-2; no firm D call. The material was peripheral blood mononuclear cells, obtained before stem cell transplant. The TCR originated in a man between 60 and 75 years old with acute myeloid leukemia. Some clones in this sample may be carry-over from other donors' samples. CDR3 residues: CASSPLTRSYGYTF. The DNA of the CDR3 is TGTGCCAGCAGCCCCCTGACCCGGAGCTATGGCTACACCTTC.